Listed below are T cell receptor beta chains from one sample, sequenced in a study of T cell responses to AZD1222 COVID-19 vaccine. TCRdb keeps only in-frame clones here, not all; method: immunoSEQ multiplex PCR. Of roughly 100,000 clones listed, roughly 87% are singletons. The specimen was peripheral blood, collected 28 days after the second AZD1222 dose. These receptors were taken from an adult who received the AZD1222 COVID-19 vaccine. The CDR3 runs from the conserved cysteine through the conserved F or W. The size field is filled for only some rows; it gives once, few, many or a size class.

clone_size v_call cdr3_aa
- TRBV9 CASSVGILGQRGGEDTQYF
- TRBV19 CASRWYNEQFF
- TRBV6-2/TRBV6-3 CASSLTGTKNTEAFF
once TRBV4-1 CASSQDLSAGGQTGELFF
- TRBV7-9 CASSLGQGADEQYF
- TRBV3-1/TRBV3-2 CASSPPTGGSPLHF
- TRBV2 CASSDVRADTQYF
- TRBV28 CASRTTGNSGNTIYF
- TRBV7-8 CASSRQPAGQMYEQYF
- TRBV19 CATKWGEIAGANVLTF
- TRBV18 CASSPGGNQPQHF
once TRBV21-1 CASSTDQGATGNTIYF
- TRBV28 CASSLEGSGDTQYF
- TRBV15 CATSRDRIREQYF
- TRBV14 CASSQIAGSYNEQFF
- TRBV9 CASSVTGSGSPLHF
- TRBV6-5 CASWGGYGYTF
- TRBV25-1 CASSEVDEQYF
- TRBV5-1 CASSLAAGTTGELFF
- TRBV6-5 CASRDRLVSPQHF
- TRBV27 CASSLSVYTGELFF
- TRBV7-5 CVRSLHPFGTKDENEKLFF
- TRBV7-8 CASSSRTGNTGELFF
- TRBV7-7 CASSPGPGLTYEQYF
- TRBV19 CASSKRDSSNQPQHF
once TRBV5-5 CASSFIGGQGSFF
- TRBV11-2 CASSLSQSGGFYEQYF